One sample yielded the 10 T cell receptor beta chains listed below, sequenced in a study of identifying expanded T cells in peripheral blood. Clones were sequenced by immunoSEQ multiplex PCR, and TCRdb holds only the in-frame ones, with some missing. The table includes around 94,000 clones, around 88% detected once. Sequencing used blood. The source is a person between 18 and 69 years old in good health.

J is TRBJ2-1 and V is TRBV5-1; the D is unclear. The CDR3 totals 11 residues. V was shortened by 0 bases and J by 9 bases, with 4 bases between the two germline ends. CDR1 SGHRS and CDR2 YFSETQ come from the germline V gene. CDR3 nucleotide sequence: TGCGCCAGCAGCTTGGTACGTGAGCAGTTCTTC. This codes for CASSLVREQFF.

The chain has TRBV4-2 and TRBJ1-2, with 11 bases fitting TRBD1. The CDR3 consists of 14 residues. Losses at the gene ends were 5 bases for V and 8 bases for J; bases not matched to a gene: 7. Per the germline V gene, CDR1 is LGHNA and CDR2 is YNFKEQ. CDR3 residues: CASSSRTGGGGYTF. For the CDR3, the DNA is TGTGCCAGCAGCTCCCGGACAGGGGGCGGCGGCTACACCTTC.

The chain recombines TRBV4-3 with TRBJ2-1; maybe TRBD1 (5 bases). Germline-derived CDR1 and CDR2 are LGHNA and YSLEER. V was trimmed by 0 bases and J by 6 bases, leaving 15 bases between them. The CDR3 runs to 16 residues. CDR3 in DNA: TGCGCCAGCAGCCAAGAATGGCGGCAGGGCGGCAATGAGCAGTTCTTC. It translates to CASSQEWRQGGNEQFF.

For the CDR3, the DNA is TGTGCCAGTAGTATGATCCGGGACAGGGACACCGGGGAGCTGTTTTTT. It specifies CASSMIRDRDTGELFF. The V call is TRBV19, the J call TRBJ2-2, with 9 positions matching TRBD1. The CDR3 sequence is 16 residues long. Germline assignment: CDR1 LNHDA and CDR2 SQIVND (reference sequence). Germline trimming cut 3 bases from V and 3 bases from J; bases unmatched to any gene: 5.

The CDR3 nucleotides are TGTGCCAGCAGCTTCTGGACAGGGGGCGTCGACGAGCAGTACTTC. Its translation is CASSFWTGGVDEQYF. The genes are TRBV7-9 and TRBJ2-7; TRBD1 matches at 11 bases. The V segment lost 3 bases and the J segment 5 bases; nucleotides outside the gene matches: 6. The CDR3 covers 15 residues. Looked up from germline, CDR1 is SEHNR and CDR2 is FQNEAQ (reference sequence). Combining the CDR3 with reference TRBV7-9 and TRBJ2-7 gives the whole variable domain DTGVSQNPRHKITKRGQNVTFRCDPISEHNRLYWYRQTLGQGPEFLTYFQNEAQLEKSRLLSDRFSAERPKGSFSTLEIQRTEQGDSAMYLCASSFWTGGVDEQYFGPGTRLTVT.

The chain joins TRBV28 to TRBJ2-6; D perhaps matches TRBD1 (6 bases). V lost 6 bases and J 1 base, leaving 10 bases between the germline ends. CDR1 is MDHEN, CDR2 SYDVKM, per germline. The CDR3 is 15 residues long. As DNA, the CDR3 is TGTGCCAGCAGGGGTCAGGGGTCTGGGGCCAACGTCCTGACTTTC. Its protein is CASRGQGSGANVLTF.

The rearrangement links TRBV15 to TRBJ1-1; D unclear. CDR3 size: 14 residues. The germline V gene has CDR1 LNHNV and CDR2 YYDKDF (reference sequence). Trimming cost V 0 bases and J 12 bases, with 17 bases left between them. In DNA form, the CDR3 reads TGTGCCACCAGCAGAGATACCCGCGTGGAGAGGTCTTTCTTT. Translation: CATSRDTRVERSFF.

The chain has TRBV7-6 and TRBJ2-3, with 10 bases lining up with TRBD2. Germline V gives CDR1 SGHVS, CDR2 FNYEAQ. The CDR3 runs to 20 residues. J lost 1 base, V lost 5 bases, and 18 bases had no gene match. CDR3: CASSLRPQTRLAGRTDTQYF. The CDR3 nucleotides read TGTGCCAGCAGCCTGCGACCTCAAACCAGACTAGCGGGTCGCACAGATACGCAGTATTTT.

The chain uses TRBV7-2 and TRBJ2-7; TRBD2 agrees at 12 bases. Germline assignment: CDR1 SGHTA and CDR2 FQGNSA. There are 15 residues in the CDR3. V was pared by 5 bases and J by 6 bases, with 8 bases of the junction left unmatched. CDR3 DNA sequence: TGTGCCAGCAGCCTGGGGCTAGCGGGGGGGCTCGAGCAGTACTTC. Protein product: CASSLGLAGGLEQYF.

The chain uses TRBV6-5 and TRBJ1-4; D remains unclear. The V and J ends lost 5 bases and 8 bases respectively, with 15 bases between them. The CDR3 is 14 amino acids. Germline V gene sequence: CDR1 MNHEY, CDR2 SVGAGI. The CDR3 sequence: CASSRSSTGEKLFF. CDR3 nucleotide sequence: TGTGCCAGCAGTCGGAGTTCTACCGGGGAAAAACTGTTTTTT.